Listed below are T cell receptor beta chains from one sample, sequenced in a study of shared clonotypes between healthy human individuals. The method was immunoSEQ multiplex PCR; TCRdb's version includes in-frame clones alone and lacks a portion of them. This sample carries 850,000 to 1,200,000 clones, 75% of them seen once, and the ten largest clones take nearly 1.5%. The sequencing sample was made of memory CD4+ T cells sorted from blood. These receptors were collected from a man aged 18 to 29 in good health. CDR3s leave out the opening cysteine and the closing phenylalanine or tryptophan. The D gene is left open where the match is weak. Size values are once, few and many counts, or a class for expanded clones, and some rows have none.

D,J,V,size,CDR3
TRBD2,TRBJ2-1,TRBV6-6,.,ASSYGLAGYNEQF
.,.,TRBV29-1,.,SVFQGGEQY
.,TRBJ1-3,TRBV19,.,ASSGTGKGNTIY
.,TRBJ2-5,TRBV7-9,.,ASSLDGHSKETQY
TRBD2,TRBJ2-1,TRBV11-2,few,ASSFLAGTNEQF
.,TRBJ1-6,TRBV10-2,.,ASSIDGSNSPLH
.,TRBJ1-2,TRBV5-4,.,ASSLAGRADYGYT
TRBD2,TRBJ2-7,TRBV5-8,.,ASSFFYASGGAYEQY
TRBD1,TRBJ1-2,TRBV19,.,ASSAYRGGYT
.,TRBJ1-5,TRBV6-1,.,ASTPGVSNQPQH
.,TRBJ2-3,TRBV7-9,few,ASSLGQHTQY
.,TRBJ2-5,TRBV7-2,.,ASSLATGEETQY
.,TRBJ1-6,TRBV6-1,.,ASDGNSPLH
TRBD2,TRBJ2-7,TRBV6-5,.,ASSLAGYKYEQY
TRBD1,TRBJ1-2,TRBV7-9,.,ASRGQENYGYT
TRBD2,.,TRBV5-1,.,ASSGSGTEDEQY
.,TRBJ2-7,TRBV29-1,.,SVWTDTYEQY
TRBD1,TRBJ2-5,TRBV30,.,AWGTGTGGPRYETQY
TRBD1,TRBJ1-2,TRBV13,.,ARSFRGGLLNYGYT
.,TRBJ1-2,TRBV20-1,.,SARGGDGYT
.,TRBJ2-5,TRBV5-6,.,ASSRQETQY
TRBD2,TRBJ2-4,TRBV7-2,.,ASSTASGSSENIQY
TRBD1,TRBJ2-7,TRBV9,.,ASSSPQGQPSYEQY
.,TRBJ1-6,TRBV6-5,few,ASRGRLTSPLH
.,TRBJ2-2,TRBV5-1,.,ASSSQTGSNTGELF
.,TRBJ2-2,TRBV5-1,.,ASSSTAGTYNTGELF
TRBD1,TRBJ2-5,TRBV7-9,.,AQAYGDRAGGETQY
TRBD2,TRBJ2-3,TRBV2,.,ASSASSGRVDTQY
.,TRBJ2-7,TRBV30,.,AWSVGGYYEQY
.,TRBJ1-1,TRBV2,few,ASSGRQNTEAF
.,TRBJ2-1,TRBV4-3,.,ASSQGGHSYNEQF
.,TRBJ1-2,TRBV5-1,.,ASSLVGNSNYGYT
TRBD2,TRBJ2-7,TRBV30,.,AWSVLSGRAGEQY
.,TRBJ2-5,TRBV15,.,ATSRVGSPKETQY
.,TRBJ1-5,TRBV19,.,ASSSQNQPQH
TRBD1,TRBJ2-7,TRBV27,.,ASSQDSGTGGYEQY
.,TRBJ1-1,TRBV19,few,ASTSFYGKNTEAF
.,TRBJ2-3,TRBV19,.,ASSIERETLADTQY
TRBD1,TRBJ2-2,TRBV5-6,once,ASSWLRTGVPGELF
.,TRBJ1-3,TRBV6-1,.,ASSEALTGITGNTIY
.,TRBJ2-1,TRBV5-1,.,ASSLGQVKDEQF
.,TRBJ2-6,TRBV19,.,ASSPAKISGANVLT